Sequencing of this TCR beta chain was carried out in a study of shared T cell receptors in the human thymus. CDR1 SNHLY and CDR2 FYNNEI come from the germline V gene. The length of the CDR3 is 19 residues. Unmatched junction bases numbered 21, after V lost 6 bases and J lost 4 bases. Some clones are missing from TCRdb's copy, which holds only in-frame ones; the method was immunoSEQ multiplex PCR. The sample has under 700,000 clones; about 84% are singletons. These data were also reused for a study on human thymus T cells. From that second work: Infants, healthy and Finnish, who were having corrective surgery for congenital heart defects served as donors. Corrective cardiac operations yielded the resected thymus tissue. The authors found apparently biased V and J gene usage in thymic and blood repertoires.

This sequence was found in a boy younger than two with a congenital heart defect. Sample: thymocytes. The rearrangement links TRBV2 to TRBJ1-2, with 9 positions matching TRBD1. This chain's CDR3 is CASSLSHGQGLLAIYGYTF. CDR3 coding DNA: TGTGCCAGCAGCCTTAGTCACGGACAGGGGTTATTGGCAATCTATGGCTACACCTTC.